A selection of T cell receptor beta chains follows, all from one sample in a study of beta chain features in type 1 diabetes. The method was immunoSEQ multiplex PCR; TCRdb's version includes in-frame clones alone and lacks a portion of them. The table records approximately 140,000 clones, around 8.8% of them present only once. The sample taken for sequencing was central memory CD4+ T cells from blood. Source of these receptors: a man between 25 and 39 years old with type 1 diabetes. The CDR3 runs from the conserved cysteine through the conserved F or W. The D gene is left open where the match is weak. The size field is filled for only some rows; it gives once, few, many or a size class.

CDR3nt: TGTGCCAGCGCTGGGGGACAGGGGAATTCACCCCTCCACTTT
CDR3aa: CASAGGQGNSPLHF
v_gene: TRBV7-9
abundance: -
j_gene: TRBJ1-6
d_gene: TRBD1

CDR3nt: TGCGCCAGCAGCTTGGGGGCTAGCGGGGCCTCCTACAATGAGCAGTTCTTC
CDR3aa: CASSLGASGASYNEQFF
v_gene: TRBV5-1
abundance: few
j_gene: TRBJ2-1
d_gene: TRBD2

CDR3nt: TGCAGCGTGAGGGCTTCAGGCGCAGATACGCAGTATTTT
CDR3aa: CSVRASGADTQYF
v_gene: TRBV29-1
abundance: -
j_gene: TRBJ2-3
d_gene: -

CDR3nt: TGTGCCAGCAGCTCCGCCGGGACAGGGGCCTACGAGCAGTACTTC
CDR3aa: CASSSAGTGAYEQYF
v_gene: TRBV7-6
abundance: few
j_gene: TRBJ2-7
d_gene: TRBD1

CDR3nt: TGTGCCAGCAGCCAGGGTCCACCGGAGCAGTTCTTC
CDR3aa: CASSQGPPEQFF
v_gene: TRBV27
abundance: few
j_gene: TRBJ2-1
d_gene: -

CDR3nt: TGTGCCAGCAGCTTGGGACAGGGTAAGCCCCAGCATTTT
CDR3aa: CASSLGQGKPQHF
v_gene: TRBV2
abundance: few
j_gene: TRBJ1-5
d_gene: TRBD1

CDR3nt: TGTGCCAGCAGCAAACAAAGCGGGGGCCCCGAGACCCAGTACTTC
CDR3aa: CASSKQSGGPETQYF
v_gene: TRBV7-9
abundance: few
j_gene: TRBJ2-5
d_gene: TRBD2

CDR3nt: TGTGCCAGCTCACCATTTGACGCGCGGGGTGGAGAGCAGTACTTC
CDR3aa: CASSPFDARGGEQYF
v_gene: TRBV18
abundance: many
j_gene: TRBJ2-7
d_gene: -

CDR3nt: TGTGCCAGCAGCCGCGCAGGGGGATGGTACGAGCAGTACTTC
CDR3aa: CASSRAGGWYEQYF
v_gene: TRBV14
abundance: -
j_gene: TRBJ2-7
d_gene: TRBD1

CDR3nt: TGCGCCAGCAGCTTGTGGAGAAGCCCCTACAATGAGCAGTTCTTC
CDR3aa: CASSLWRSPYNEQFF
v_gene: TRBV5-1
abundance: few
j_gene: TRBJ2-1
d_gene: -

CDR3nt: TGTGCCACCAGCAGGCGACAGGGGTCTGAAGCTTTCTTT
CDR3aa: CATSRRQGSEAFF
v_gene: TRBV15
abundance: -
j_gene: TRBJ1-1
d_gene: TRBD1

CDR3nt: TGTGCCAGCAGCTTAGGCCAGACAAACACCGGGGAGCTGTTTTTT
CDR3aa: CASSLGQTNTGELFF
v_gene: TRBV7-3
abundance: few
j_gene: TRBJ2-2
d_gene: -

CDR3nt: TGCGCCAGCAGCCCGGGACAGGCACATTCAACTAATGAAAAACTGTTTTTT
CDR3aa: CASSPGQAHSTNEKLFF
v_gene: TRBV4-3
abundance: -
j_gene: TRBJ1-4
d_gene: TRBD1

CDR3nt: TGTGCTAGTGGCAAGAGCGGGGGAGGGGAGCAGTTCTTC
CDR3aa: CASGKSGGGEQFF
v_gene: TRBV12-5
abundance: -
j_gene: TRBJ2-1
d_gene: TRBD2

CDR3nt: TGCGCCAGCAGCCAAGTCACCCCCGGCGGCTTT
CDR3aa: CASSQVTPGGF
v_gene: TRBV4-1
abundance: -
j_gene: TRBJ1-1
d_gene: -

CDR3nt: TGTGCCAGCAGTGGAGTTACAGGGCGTCCTAATTCACCCCTCCACTTT
CDR3aa: CASSGVTGRPNSPLHF
v_gene: TRBV2
abundance: -
j_gene: TRBJ1-6
d_gene: -

CDR3nt: TGTGCCAGCATCCGGGACAGGGGGACAGATACGCAGTATTTT
CDR3aa: CASIRDRGTDTQYF
v_gene: TRBV2
abundance: -
j_gene: TRBJ2-3
d_gene: TRBD1

CDR3nt: TGTGCCAGCAGCTCCACCGGGTCCTCCTACGAGCAGTACTTC
CDR3aa: CASSSTGSSYEQYF
v_gene: TRBV7-3
abundance: few
j_gene: TRBJ2-7
d_gene: -

CDR3nt: TGTGCCAGCTCAAAAAGCGGGGAGAACACCGGGGAGCTGTTTTTT
CDR3aa: CASSKSGENTGELFF
v_gene: TRBV18
abundance: -
j_gene: TRBJ2-2
d_gene: TRBD2

CDR3nt: TGCGCCAGCAGCCAAGAACCGACAGCGAACACTGAAGCTTTCTTT
CDR3aa: CASSQEPTANTEAFF
v_gene: TRBV4-3
abundance: few
j_gene: TRBJ1-1
d_gene: -

CDR3nt: TGTGCCAGTAGTATAGGAAGCTCAAAAGAGACCCAGTACTTC
CDR3aa: CASSIGSSKETQYF
v_gene: TRBV19
abundance: -
j_gene: TRBJ2-5
d_gene: -

CDR3nt: TGTGCCAGCAGCCAAAGCCAGACCCAGTACTTC
CDR3aa: CASSQSQTQYF
v_gene: TRBV4-2
abundance: few
j_gene: TRBJ2-5
d_gene: -

CDR3nt: TGTGCCAGCAGCGGGGACAGTAACTATGGCTACACCTTC
CDR3aa: CASSGDSNYGYTF
v_gene: TRBV7-9
abundance: -
j_gene: TRBJ1-2
d_gene: TRBD1

CDR3nt: TGTGCCAGCAACAGACTAGCGGTACAAGAGACCCAGTACTTC
CDR3aa: CASNRLAVQETQYF
v_gene: TRBV7-2
abundance: -
j_gene: TRBJ2-5
d_gene: TRBD2

CDR3nt: TGCAGCGGTATATTTGAGGGTTGGGGCTACACCTTC
CDR3aa: CSGIFEGWGYTF
v_gene: TRBV29-1
abundance: -
j_gene: TRBJ1-2
d_gene: -

CDR3nt: TGCGCCAGCAGCCAAGCAACGACAGGGTATGGCTACACCTTC
CDR3aa: CASSQATTGYGYTF
v_gene: TRBV4-3
abundance: -
j_gene: TRBJ1-2
d_gene: TRBD1

CDR3nt: TGTGCCAGCAGCTTGCGGGGGATCTACGAGCAGTACTTC
CDR3aa: CASSLRGIYEQYF
v_gene: TRBV7-2
abundance: few
j_gene: TRBJ2-7
d_gene: TRBD2

CDR3nt: TGTGCCATCACGCCCGGGGGGGGAAGCTCTGGAAACACCATATATTTT
CDR3aa: CAITPGGGSSGNTIYF
v_gene: TRBV2
abundance: -
j_gene: TRBJ1-3
d_gene: -

CDR3nt: TGTGCCAGCAAGCCTAGCGGGGGCAACAATGAGCAGTTCTTC
CDR3aa: CASKPSGGNNEQFF
v_gene: TRBV6-4
abundance: few
j_gene: TRBJ2-1
d_gene: TRBD2

CDR3nt: TGTGCCAGCAGCGTGATCCCGGGGTCCAATGAGCAGTTCTTC
CDR3aa: CASSVIPGSNEQFF
v_gene: TRBV9
abundance: few
j_gene: TRBJ2-1
d_gene: -

CDR3nt: TGTGCCAGCAGCTTACTTTCCTCAACTAATGAAAAACTGTTTTTT
CDR3aa: CASSLLSSTNEKLFF
v_gene: TRBV7-9
abundance: -
j_gene: TRBJ1-4
d_gene: -

CDR3nt: TGCAGCGTTGCGCGGGGGGCGCCCACAGATACGCAGTATTTT
CDR3aa: CSVARGAPTDTQYF
v_gene: TRBV29-1
abundance: -
j_gene: TRBJ2-3
d_gene: TRBD2

CDR3nt: TGTGCCAGCAGGATAACAGGCTATGGCTACACCTTC
CDR3aa: CASRITGYGYTF
v_gene: TRBV28
abundance: -
j_gene: TRBJ1-2
d_gene: -

CDR3nt: TGCGCCAGCAGCTTGGTCGCCGGGTCCGGATACAATGAGCAGTTCTTC
CDR3aa: CASSLVAGSGYNEQFF
v_gene: TRBV5-1
abundance: -
j_gene: TRBJ2-1
d_gene: -

CDR3nt: TGCGCCAGCAGCTTGGGTACAGAACAGCCCCAGCATTTT
CDR3aa: CASSLGTEQPQHF
v_gene: TRBV5-1
abundance: few
j_gene: TRBJ1-5
d_gene: -

CDR3nt: TGCGCCAGCAGCCAAGAAGGGACTGTTTATGGCTACACCTTC
CDR3aa: CASSQEGTVYGYTF
v_gene: TRBV4-1
abundance: few
j_gene: TRBJ1-2
d_gene: -

CDR3nt: TGTGCCAGCAGCTTGACAGTATTTAACTATGGCTACACCTTC
CDR3aa: CASSLTVFNYGYTF
v_gene: TRBV5-8
abundance: -
j_gene: TRBJ1-2
d_gene: -

CDR3nt: TGTGCCAGCAGCGTATTGGACACGGACATACAGTACTTC
CDR3aa: CASSVLDTDIQYF
v_gene: TRBV9
abundance: few
j_gene: TRBJ2-4
d_gene: -

CDR3nt: TGTGCCAGCTCACAAGGACAGGGAAGAGAGACCCAGTACTTC
CDR3aa: CASSQGQGRETQYF
v_gene: TRBV18
abundance: few
j_gene: TRBJ2-5
d_gene: TRBD1

CDR3nt: TGTGCCAGCAGTCAGGGAAACACCATATATTTT
CDR3aa: CASSQGNTIYF
v_gene: TRBV6-6
abundance: few
j_gene: TRBJ1-3
d_gene: -

CDR3nt: TGTGCCAGCAGCGAGGGGAGTGGCGGGGGCCCCCAGGGCATTCAGTACTTC
CDR3aa: CASSEGSGGGPQGIQYF
v_gene: TRBV9
abundance: -
j_gene: TRBJ2-4
d_gene: -

CDR3nt: TGCGCCAGCAGCTACAGCGGGGTGGCCCGGGAGACCCAGTACTTC
CDR3aa: CASSYSGVARETQYF
v_gene: TRBV5-1
abundance: few
j_gene: TRBJ2-5
d_gene: TRBD2